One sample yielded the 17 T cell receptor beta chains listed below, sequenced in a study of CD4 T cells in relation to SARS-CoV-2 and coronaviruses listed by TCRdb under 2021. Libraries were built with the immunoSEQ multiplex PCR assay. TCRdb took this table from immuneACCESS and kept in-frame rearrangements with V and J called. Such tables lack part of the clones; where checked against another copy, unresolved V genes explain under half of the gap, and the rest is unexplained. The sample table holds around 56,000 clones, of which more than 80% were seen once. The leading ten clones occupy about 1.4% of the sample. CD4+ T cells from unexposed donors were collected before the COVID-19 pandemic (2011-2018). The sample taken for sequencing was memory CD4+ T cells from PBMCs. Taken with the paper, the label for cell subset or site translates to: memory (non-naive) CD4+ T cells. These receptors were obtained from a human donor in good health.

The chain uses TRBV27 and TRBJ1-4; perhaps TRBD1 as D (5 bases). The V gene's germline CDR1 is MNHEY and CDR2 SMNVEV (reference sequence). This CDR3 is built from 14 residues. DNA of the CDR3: TGTGAAACCCCGCGGAGAGGGGCGACGGAAAAACTGTTTTTT. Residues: CETPRRGATEKLFF.

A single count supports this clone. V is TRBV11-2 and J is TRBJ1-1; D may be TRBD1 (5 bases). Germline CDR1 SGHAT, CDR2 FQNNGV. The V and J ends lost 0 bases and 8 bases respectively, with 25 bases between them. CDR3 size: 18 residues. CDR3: CASSLDLYRRSRAKEAFF. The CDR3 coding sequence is TGTGCCAGCAGCTTAGATCTTTACAGGAGAAGTCGTGCGAAAGAAGCTTTCTTT.

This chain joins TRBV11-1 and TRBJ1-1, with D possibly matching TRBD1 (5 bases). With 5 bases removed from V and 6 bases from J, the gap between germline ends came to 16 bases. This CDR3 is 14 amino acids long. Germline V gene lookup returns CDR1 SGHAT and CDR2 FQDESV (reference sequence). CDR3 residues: CASSGGWAGAEAFF. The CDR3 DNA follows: TGTGCCAGCAGCGGGGGGTGGGCTGGGGCTGAAGCTTTCTTT.

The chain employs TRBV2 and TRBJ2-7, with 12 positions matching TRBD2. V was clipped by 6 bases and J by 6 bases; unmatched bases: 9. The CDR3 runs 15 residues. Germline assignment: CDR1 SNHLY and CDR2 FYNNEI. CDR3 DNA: TGTGCCAGCAGAACCAGACTAGCGGGAGAAGGCGAGCAGTACTTC. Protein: CASRTRLAGEGEQYF. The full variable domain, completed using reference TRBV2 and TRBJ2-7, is EPEVTQTPSHQVTQMGQEVILRCVPISNHLYFYWYRQILGQKVEFLVSFYNNEISEKSEIFDDQFSVERPDGSNFTLKIRSTKLEDSAMYFCASRTRLAGEGEQYFGPGTRLTVT.

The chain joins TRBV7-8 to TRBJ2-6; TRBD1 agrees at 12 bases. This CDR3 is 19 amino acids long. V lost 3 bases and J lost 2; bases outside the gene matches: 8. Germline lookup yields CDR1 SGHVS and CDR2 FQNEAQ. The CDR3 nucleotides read TGTGCCAGCAGCTTTAAAACCGGGACAGGGGGCGCTGGGGCCAACGTCCTGACTTTC. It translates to CASSFKTGTGGAGANVLTF.

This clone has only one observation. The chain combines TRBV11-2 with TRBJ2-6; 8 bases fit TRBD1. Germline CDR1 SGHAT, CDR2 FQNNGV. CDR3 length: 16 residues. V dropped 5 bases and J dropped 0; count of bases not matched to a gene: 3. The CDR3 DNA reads TGTGCCAGCAGCAGGGACAGGCACTCTGGGGCCAACGTCCTGACTTTC. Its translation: CASSRDRHSGANVLTF.

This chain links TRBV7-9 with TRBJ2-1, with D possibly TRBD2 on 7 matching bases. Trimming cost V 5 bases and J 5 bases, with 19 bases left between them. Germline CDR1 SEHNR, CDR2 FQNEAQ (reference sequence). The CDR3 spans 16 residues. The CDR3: CASSLPTKRDNNEQFF. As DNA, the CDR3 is TGTGCCAGCAGCCTCCCTACCAAGCGGGACAACAATGAGCAGTTCTTC.

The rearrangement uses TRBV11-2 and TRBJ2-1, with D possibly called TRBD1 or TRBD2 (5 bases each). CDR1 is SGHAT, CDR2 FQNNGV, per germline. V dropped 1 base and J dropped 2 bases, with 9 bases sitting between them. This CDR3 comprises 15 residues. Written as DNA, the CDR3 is TGTGCCAGCAGCTTAGCTGGGACGCCCTACAATGAGCAGTTCTTC. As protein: CASSLAGTPYNEQFF.

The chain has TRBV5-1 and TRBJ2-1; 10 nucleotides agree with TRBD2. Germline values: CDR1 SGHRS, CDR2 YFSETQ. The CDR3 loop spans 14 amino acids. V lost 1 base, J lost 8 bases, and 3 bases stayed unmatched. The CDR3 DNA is TGCGCCAGCAGCTTGCTAGCGGGAGTTTATGAGCAGTTCTTC. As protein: CASSLLAGVYEQFF.

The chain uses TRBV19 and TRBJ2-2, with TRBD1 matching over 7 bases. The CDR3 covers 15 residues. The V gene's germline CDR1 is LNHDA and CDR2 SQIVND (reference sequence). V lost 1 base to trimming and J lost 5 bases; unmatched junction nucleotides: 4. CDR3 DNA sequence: TGTGCCAGTAGTATAGGACAGGGCGGGACCGGGGAGCTGTTTTTT. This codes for CASSIGQGGTGELFF.

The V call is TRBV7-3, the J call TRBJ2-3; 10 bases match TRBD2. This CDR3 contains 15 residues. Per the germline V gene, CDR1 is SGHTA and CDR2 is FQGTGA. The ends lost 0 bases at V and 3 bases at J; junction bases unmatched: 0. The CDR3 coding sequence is TGTGCCAGCAGCTTAACGACTAGCGGGACAGATACGCAGTATTTT. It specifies CASSLTTSGTDTQYF.

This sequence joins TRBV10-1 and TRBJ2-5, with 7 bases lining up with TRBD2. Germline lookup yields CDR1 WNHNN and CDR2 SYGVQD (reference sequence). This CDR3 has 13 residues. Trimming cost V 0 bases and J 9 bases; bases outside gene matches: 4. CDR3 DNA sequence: TGCGCCAGCAGTGAGTCAGGCCGGGGGGCCCAGTACTTC. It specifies CASSESGRGAQYF.

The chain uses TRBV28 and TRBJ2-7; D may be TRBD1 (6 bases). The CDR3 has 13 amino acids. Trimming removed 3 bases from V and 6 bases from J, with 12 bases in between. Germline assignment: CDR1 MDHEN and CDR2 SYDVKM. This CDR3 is CASSLSGAREQYF. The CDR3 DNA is TGTGCCAGCAGTTTGTCAGGGGCACGCGAGCAGTACTTC.

The CDR3 loop is CASSPGLGNLGNQPQHF. Written as DNA, the CDR3 is TGTGCCAGCTCACCAGGTCTAGGGAATCTTGGCAATCAGCCCCAGCATTTT. The chain combines TRBV18 with TRBJ1-5; D is unclear. The CDR3 covers 17 residues. Germline lookup yields CDR1 KGHSH and CDR2 LQKENI. Trimming stripped 2 bases from V and 2 bases from J, with 16 bases between.

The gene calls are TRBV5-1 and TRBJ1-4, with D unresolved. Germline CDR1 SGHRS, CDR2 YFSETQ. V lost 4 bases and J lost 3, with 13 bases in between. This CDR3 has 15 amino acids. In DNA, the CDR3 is TGCGCCAGCAGCCCCAACCCCACGGCTAATGAAAAACTGTTTTTT. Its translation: CASSPNPTANEKLFF.

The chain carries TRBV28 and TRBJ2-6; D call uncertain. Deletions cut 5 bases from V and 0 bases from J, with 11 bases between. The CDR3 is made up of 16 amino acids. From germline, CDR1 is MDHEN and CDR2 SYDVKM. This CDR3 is CASSSRLSSGANVLTF. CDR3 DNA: TGTGCCAGCAGTAGTCGGCTCAGCTCTGGGGCCAACGTCCTGACTTTC.

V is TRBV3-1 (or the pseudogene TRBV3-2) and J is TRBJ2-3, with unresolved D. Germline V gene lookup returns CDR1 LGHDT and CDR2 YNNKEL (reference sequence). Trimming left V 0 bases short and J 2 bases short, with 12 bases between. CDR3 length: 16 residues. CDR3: CASSQDTSSTTDTQYF. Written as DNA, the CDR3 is TGTGCCAGCAGCCAAGATACAAGTTCTACCACAGATACGCAGTATTTT.